The 4 T cell receptor beta chains given below trace back to one sample, sequenced in a study of cytomegalovirus exposure and HLA in healthy donors (dated by TCRdb to the late 2010s). Libraries were prepared through the immunoSEQ multiplex PCR assay. This is the immuneACCESS table as TCRdb keeps it, with only in-frame sequences that have V and J called. A part of the clones is gone; compared with another copy, unresolved V genes explain less than half, and the rest is unexplained. The sample data list around 300,000 clones, and 80% to 90% of these were observed just once. Of the sample, about 1% falls within the top ten clones. The specimen sequenced was PBMCs. These TCRs come from a woman in her late teens or twenties in good health and CMV-seronegative.

CDR3 nucleotides: TGTGCCAGCAGCCGCGGGACAGAGAACACTGAAGCTTTCTTT. It yields the protein CASSRGTENTEAFF. The chain uses TRBV6-5 and TRBJ1-1; TRBD1 matches at 7 bases. The CDR3 length is 14 residues. CDR1 MNHEY and CDR2 SVGAGI come from the germline V gene. V shed 6 bases and J 1 base; nucleotides not matched to a gene: 5.

This clone was seen more than once but under ten times. V gene TRBV7-2 combines with J gene TRBJ2-7, with a weak D call TRBD2 (6 bases). Looked up from germline, CDR1 is SGHTA and CDR2 is FQGNSA. The CDR3 is made up of 12 amino acids. With 4 bases removed from V and 4 bases from J, the gap between germline ends came to 8 bases. CDR3 nucleotide sequence: TGTGCCAGCAGCTCGAGCGGGTACGAGCAGTACTTC. It encodes CASSSSGYEQYF.

The CDR3 bases are TGTGCCAGCAGCTTACAGGGTCCCACTGAAGCTTTCTTT. This translates into CASSLQGPTEAFF. V and J are TRBV7-9 and TRBJ1-1; perhaps TRBD1 as D (5 bases). From germline, CDR1 is SEHNR and CDR2 FQNEAQ (reference sequence). The V end lost 2 bases, the J end lost 4 bases, and 8 bases lay between the germline ends. This CDR3 has 13 amino acids.

The chain recombines TRBV10-1 with TRBJ2-7; no clear D gene. The ends were cut back, 3 bases at V and 3 bases at J, with 15 bases in the middle. Germline V CDR1 and CDR2: WNHNN, SYGVQD (reference sequence). There are 15 residues in the CDR3. CDR3 DNA: TGCGCCAGCAGTGATCACAGCCCGAAGGACTACGAGCAGTACTTC. The encoded protein is CASSDHSPKDYEQYF.